The 9 T cell receptor beta chains below were found in one sample sequenced in a study of tumor-infiltrating lymphocytes in primary liver carcinoma. The approximately 17-32 mg bulk tissue piece was not sorted before simultaneous RNA and DNA extraction. With a constant-region primer, TCR beta cDNA was made from around 520 ng of total RNA. Libraries of TCR beta came from three nested multiplex PCR rounds with slightly modified ARM-PCR. The two initial PCR rounds, about 9 cycles each, used TRBV1-TRBV30 forward and C-beta reverse primers. In TCRdb, the multiplex PCR reads were re-called with MiXCR into one record per CDR3 protein. Of about 120,000 distinct CDR3 sequences listed, 55% to 75% were seen once; the top ten hold roughly 8.8%. Sequenced material: liver tumor tissue from sampling region 1. The subset here: tumor region T1, superior pole. All receptors derive from a woman aged 55-70 years with primary liver carcinoma and hepatitis B virus infection.

V and J are TRBV18 and TRBJ2-5, with 12 bases fitting TRBD2. The CDR3 runs to 16 residues. Germline trimming cut 3 bases from V and 12 bases from J; bases unmatched to any gene: 14. The germline CDR1 and CDR2 sequences are KGHSH and LQKENI. CDR3 in amino acids: CASSPRGLAGPTSKYF. In DNA form, the CDR3 reads TGTGCCAGCTCACCGAGGGGACTAGCGGGCCCCACGTCTAAGTACTTC.

In its sample, this clonotype was seen many times. The V gene is TRBV4-1, the J gene TRBJ2-7; 10 bases line up with TRBD1. Germline trimming cut 3 bases from V and 5 bases from J; bases unmatched to any gene: 4. Germline V gene sequence: CDR1 MGHRA, CDR2 YSYEKL. This CDR3 is 14 amino acids long. The CDR3: CASSQGQGRNEQYF. The DNA of the CDR3 is TGCGCCAGCAGCCAGGGACAGGGGAGAAACGAGCAGTACTTC.

This clonotype was picked up many times. This chain joins TRBV6-2 or TRBV6-3 and TRBJ2-1, with D possibly TRBD2 on 6 matching bases. The V end lost 8 bases, the J end lost 4 bases, and 9 bases lay between the germline ends. This CDR3 is 12 amino acids long. Per germline, CDR1 MNHEY and CDR2 SVGEGT. DNA of the CDR3: TGTGCCAGCCAAAGCGGGTACAATGAGCAGTTCTTC. This encodes CASQSGYNEQFF.

Concerning this clonotype itself: Germline is not matched at one junction end, which may reflect a read error. The V gene is TRBV7-8, the J gene TRBJ2-1, with TRBD2 matching 10 bases. Germline CDR1 reads SGHVS; CDR2 reads FQNEAQ. This CDR3 has 19 residues. The CDR3 spells CVSSPPLAGHLPLSIEQFF. The CDR3 nucleotides are TGTGTCAGCAGCCCCCCACTAGCGGGACATCTACCCCTCTCTATTGAGCAGTTCTTC.

A word on this clonotype: A read error is possible here, since a much larger clone lies one base away. The chain is built from TRBV7-9 and TRBJ2-2, with D perhaps given as TRBD1 or TRBD2 (5 bases each). There are 13 residues in the CDR3. Germline loops: CDR1 SEHNR, CDR2 FQNEAQ (reference sequence). CDR3 in amino acids: CVSSLTGGGELFF. CDR3 nucleotide sequence: TGTGTCAGCAGCTTAACAGGAGGCGGGGAGCTGTTTTTT.

Of note for this clonotype: Without the conserved terminal phenylalanine or tryptophan, this CDR3 likely stems from a read error. This chain connects TRBV11-1 to TRBJ2-7; perhaps D is TRBD1 or TRBD2 (6 bases each). The CDR3 length is 14 residues. Germline assignment: CDR1 SGHAT and CDR2 FQDESV (reference sequence). Written as DNA, the CDR3 is TGTGCCAGCATCTTAAGGGGGGCCTCCTACGAGCAGTACCTC. Its translation is CASILRGASYEQYL.

This clonotype was counted once. The junction departs from germline at one end; a sequencing error may be responsible. DNA for the CDR3: TGCGCCAGCAGCCTGACTGTCTCTAGCGGGAGGGCCGGTACGCAGTATTTT. Translated, it gives CASSLTVSSGRAGTQYF. The J gene is TRBJ2-3, the V gene TRBV7-9; 12 nucleotides agree with TRBD2. The CDR3 spans 17 residues. Looked up from germline, CDR1 is SEHNR and CDR2 is FQNEAQ (reference sequence).

Regarding this clonotype: One end of the junction is discordant with germline, which a read error may explain. The chain combines TRBV11-2 with TRBJ2-2; D is possibly TRBD1 or TRBD2 (6 bases each). Germline V gives CDR1 SGHAT, CDR2 FQNNGV. The CDR3 loop spans 15 amino acids. In DNA, the CDR3 is TGTGCCAGTAGCTTAACGGGACAAAACACCGGGGGGCTGTTTTTT. Translation: CASSLTGQNTGGLFF.

Points on this clonotype: Mismatch with germline at one junction end may stem from a read error. The J gene is TRBJ2-2, the V gene TRBV11-1, with unresolved D. The CDR3 extends over 14 amino acids. The germline V gene encodes CDR1 SGHAT and CDR2 FQDESV (reference sequence). The CDR3 reads CASSQPTPRGELFF. CDR3 DNA: TGCGCCAGCAGCCAACCTACCCCCCGCGGGGAGCTGTTTTTT.